A selection of T cell receptor beta chains follows, all from one sample in a study of blood T cell repertoires in COVID-19. TCRdb's table, derived via immunoSEQ multiplex PCR, lists solely in-frame clones and lacks some. The sample has some 320,000 clones, 90% to 95% seen once; the top ten hold 3.5% to 5%. Input material: PBMCs or T cells enriched from blood (not recorded which). Source of these receptors: a woman in her thirties who had been exposed to COVID-19. The CDR3 runs from the conserved cysteine through the conserved F or W. The D gene is left open where the match is weak. Expanded clones get a size class; other rows say once, few or many, or leave the size out.

>-|TRBV10-3|TRBJ2-3|-
CAISESGGSLSTDTQYF
TGTGCCATCAGTGAGTCAGGAGGGTCCCTCAGCACAGATACGCAGTATTTT
>-|TRBV2|TRBJ2-6|-
CASTHRSGANVLTF
TGTGCCAGCACTCACAGGTCGGGGGCCAACGTCCTGACTTTC
>-|TRBV6-1|TRBJ2-2|few
CASSEILYTGELFF
TGTGCCAGCAGTGAAATTCTGTACACCGGGGAGCTGTTTTTT
>-|TRBV18|TRBJ2-2|-
CASSLRINSNTGELFF
TGTGCCAGCTCACTTCGAATAAACTCGAACACCGGGGAGCTGTTTTTT
>-|TRBV6-5|TRBJ1-1|-
CASTLYTEAFF
TGTGCCAGCACCCTCTACACTGAAGCTTTCTTT
>-|TRBV4-1|TRBJ2-7|few
CASSRQNSYEQYF
TGCGCCAGCAGCCGACAGAATTCCTACGAGCAGTACTTC
>TRBD1|TRBV6-5|TRBJ1-2|-
CASSSGTGARRYGYTF
TGTGCCAGCAGTTCCGGGACAGGGGCCAGACGCTATGGCTACACCTTC
>TRBD2|TRBV10-3|TRBJ2-7|-
CAIRSLAGGYEQYF
TGTGCCATCAGATCACTAGCGGGGGGATACGAGCAGTACTTC
>-|TRBV12-3/TRBV12-4|TRBJ2-1|-
CASSLKGLNEQFF
TGTGCCAGCAGTTTAAAGGGGCTGAATGAGCAGTTCTTC
>-|TRBV18|TRBJ1-1|-
CASSPPRFTEAFF
TGTGCCAGCTCACCACCGCGCTTCACTGAAGCTTTCTTT
>-|TRBV6-2/TRBV6-3|TRBJ1-1|-
CASSYSDSNTEAFF
TGTGCCAGCAGTTACTCAGACAGCAACACTGAAGCTTTCTTT
>TRBD1|TRBV5-5|TRBJ1-1|few
CASSLDRGTEAFF
TGTGCCAGCAGCTTGGACAGGGGAACTGAAGCTTTCTTT
>-|TRBV9|TRBJ1-2|once
CASSVDYSPTYGYTF
TGTGCCAGCAGCGTAGATTACAGTCCAACCTATGGCTACACCTTC
>TRBD1|TRBV27|TRBJ2-3|-
CASSLRQGTDTQYF
TGTGCCAGCAGTTTGAGACAGGGAACAGATACGCAGTATTTT
>TRBD2|TRBV3-1/TRBV3-2|TRBJ2-1|-
CASSQISGFSYNEQFF
TGTGCCAGCAGCCAAATTAGCGGGTTCTCCTACAATGAGCAGTTCTTC
>TRBD1|TRBV2|TRBJ2-7|-
CASSDGTRQGAGEQYF
TGTGCCAGCAGTGACGGCACCCGACAGGGGGCGGGGGAGCAGTACTTC
>-|TRBV6-1|TRBJ2-7|-
CASSENQVTIYEQYF
TGTGCCAGCAGTGAAAACCAGGTAACAATCTACGAGCAGTACTTC
>-|TRBV2|TRBJ1-1|-
CAGQSNTEAFF
TGTGCCGGTCAGTCGAACACTGAAGCTTTCTTT
>TRBD2|TRBV5-1|TRBJ2-5|once
CASSPGLAEETQYF
TGCGCCAGCAGCCCGGGACTAGCGGAGGAGACCCAGTACTTC
>-|TRBV14|TRBJ1-1|-
CASSPLGGYTEAFF
TGTGCCAGCAGCCCTCTCGGGGGTTACACTGAAGCTTTCTTT
>-|TRBV28|TRBJ1-1|-
CASSVARPEAFF
TGTGCCAGCAGTGTGGCGAGGCCTGAAGCTTTCTTT
>TRBD1|TRBV5-1|TRBJ1-2|-
CASKQGPFYGYTF
TGCGCCAGCAAACAGGGGCCTTTCTATGGCTACACCTTC
>TRBD2|TRBV7-3|TRBJ2-7|-
CASSISGGTYEQYF
TGTGCCAGCAGCATTAGCGGGGGTACCTACGAGCAGTACTTC
>-|TRBV19|TRBJ1-3|-
CASEDRLISGNTIYF
TGTGCCAGTGAAGACAGACTCATCTCTGGAAACACCATATATTTT
>-|TRBV18|TRBJ1-5|-
CASSPGTSSQPQHF
TGTGCCAGCTCACCTGGGACTTCGAGTCAGCCCCAGCATTTT
>TRBD2|TRBV7-9|TRBJ2-7|-
CASSRSLAGDEQYF
TGTGCCAGCAGCCGCAGTCTAGCGGGGGACGAGCAGTACTTC
>-|TRBV6-5|TRBJ1-4|once
CARTQGSKTNEKLFF
TGTGCCAGGACACAAGGAAGCAAAACCAATGAAAAACTGTTTTTT
>-|TRBV7-6|TRBJ1-3|-
CASSSSSGNTIYF
TGTGCCAGCAGCTCCAGCTCTGGAAACACCATATATTTT
>-|TRBV2|TRBJ1-3|-
CASSPTRGSGNTIYF
TGTGCCAGCAGTCCGACCCGGGGCTCTGGAAACACCATATATTTT
>-|TRBV27|TRBJ2-3|-
CASSTDRATQYF
TGTGCCAGCAGTACGGACAGAGCTACGCAGTATTTT
>-|TRBV19|TRBJ1-3|-
CASSLRQLRDTIYF
TGTGCCAGTAGCCTCAGACAGTTACGGGACACCATATATTTT
>-|TRBV7-3|TRBJ1-1|-
CASSVGLGTEAFF
TGTGCCAGCAGCGTGGGCCTTGGAACTGAAGCTTTCTTT
>-|TRBV21-1|TRBJ2-7|-
CASSALKRQGWWQNF
TGTGCCAGCAGCGCCCTCAAACGACAGGGGTGGTGGCAGAACTTC
>-|TRBV29-1|TRBJ1-3|-
CSVGGSGNTIYF
TGCAGCGTTGGAGGCTCTGGAAACACCATATATTTT
>TRBD1|TRBV4-1|TRBJ1-5|-
CASSWDRGQPQHF
TGCGCCAGCAGCTGGGACAGAGGTCAGCCCCAGCATTTT
>-|TRBV4-1|TRBJ1-5|-
CASSQEDVGWIAGNQPQHF
TGCGCCAGCAGCCAAGAAGACGTCGGGTGGATCGCCGGCAATCAGCCCCAGCATTTT
>-|TRBV19|TRBJ1-6|few
CASNTLPSPLHF
TGTGCCAGTAACACGCTCCCCTCACCCCTCCACTTT
>-|TRBV19|TRBJ1-2|few
CASSPPRVRNYGYTF
TGTGCCAGTAGTCCCCCCCGGGTCCGAAACTATGGCTACACCTTC
>TRBD1|TRBV4-3|TRBJ1-5|-
CASSQERGRLETQHF
TGCGCCAGCAGCCAAGAAAGGGGGCGGCTTGAGACCCAGCATTTT
>-|TRBV2|TRBJ2-7|-
CATRPGSYEQYF
TGTGCCACCCGGCCGGGTTCCTACGAGCAGTACTTC
>TRBD1|TRBV4-2|TRBJ1-4|-
CASSQEPGQAYEKLFF
TGTGCCAGCAGCCAAGAGCCGGGACAGGCCTATGAAAAACTGTTTTTT
>-|TRBV19|TRBJ1-5|-
CASSIAQWPQHF
TGTGCCAGTAGTATAGCGCAGTGGCCCCAGCATTTT
>TRBD2|TRBV10-1|TRBJ2-2|few
CARRGGTGELFF
TGCGCCAGGCGCGGGGGTACCGGGGAGCTGTTTTTT
>-|TRBV19|TRBJ1-6|-
CASKLRGVNSPLHF
TGTGCCAGTAAACTTAGGGGCGTGAATTCACCCCTCCACTTT
>TRBD1|TRBV29-1|TRBJ1-1|-
CSVRGLRDRGLANTEAFF
TGCAGCGTTAGAGGGCTCCGGGACAGGGGGCTAGCGAACACTGAAGCTTTCTTT
>TRBD1|TRBV6-5|TRBJ1-5|once
CASSLQGTQPQHF
TGTGCCAGCAGCCTACAGGGGACTCAGCCCCAGCATTTT
>-|TRBV4-1|TRBJ2-2|-
CASSQVARRRTGELFF
TGCGCCAGCAGCCAAGTTGCCAGGAGGCGCACCGGGGAGCTGTTTTTT
>TRBD1|TRBV19|TRBJ1-6|-
CATQGASYNSPLHF
TGTGCCACCCAGGGGGCTTCCTATAATTCACCCCTCCACTTT
>TRBD1|TRBV7-3|TRBJ1-2|-
CASSSTGGNYGYTF
TGTGCCAGCAGCTCGACAGGGGGTAACTATGGCTACACCTTC
>TRBD1|TRBV7-6|TRBJ2-3|-
CASSIEPGQAVLDTQYF
TGTGCCAGCAGCATTGAACCGGGACAGGCGGTACTAGATACGCAGTATTTT
>TRBD2|TRBV4-1|TRBJ2-7|once
CASSQGWLAGAYEQYF
TGCGCCAGCAGCCAAGGGTGGTTAGCGGGGGCTTACGAGCAGTACTTC
>-|TRBV5-5|TRBJ2-5|-
CASSLTATPSKTQYF
TGTGCCAGCAGCCTCACTGCCACCCCGAGTAAGACCCAGTACTTC
>-|TRBV4-2|TRBJ1-2|-
CASSQEGNYGYTF
TGTGCCAGCAGCCAAGAGGGCAACTATGGCTACACCTTC
>-|TRBV6-6|TRBJ1-2|-
CASSLDAHRADGYTF
TGTGCCAGCAGTCTCGACGCCCACAGGGCCGATGGCTACACCTTC
>TRBD1|TRBV27|TRBJ2-3|-
CASSSTGAVTDTQYF
TGTGCCAGCAGTTCGACAGGGGCGGTCACAGATACGCAGTATTTT
>TRBD2|TRBV30|TRBJ2-7|once
CAWSPGGEYEQYF
TGTGCCTGGAGTCCCGGGGGGGAGTACGAGCAGTACTTC
>TRBD1|TRBV7-2|TRBJ2-7|-
CASRLSTGGYYEQYF
TGTGCCAGCAGATTATCGACAGGGGGCTACTACGAGCAGTACTTC